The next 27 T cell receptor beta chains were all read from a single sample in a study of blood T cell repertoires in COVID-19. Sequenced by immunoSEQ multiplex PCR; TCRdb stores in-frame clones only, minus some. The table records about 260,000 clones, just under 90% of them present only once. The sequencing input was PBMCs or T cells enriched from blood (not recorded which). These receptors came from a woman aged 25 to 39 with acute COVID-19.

The CDR3 region is CASSARGNQPQHF. The CDR3, as DNA: TGTGCCAGCAGCGCGAGGGGCAATCAGCCCCAGCATTTT. This chain joins TRBV6-5 and TRBJ1-5; D unclear. V was shortened by 6 bases and J by 2 bases, with 8 bases between the two germline ends. From germline, CDR1 is MNHEY and CDR2 SVGAGI. The CDR3 runs 13 residues.

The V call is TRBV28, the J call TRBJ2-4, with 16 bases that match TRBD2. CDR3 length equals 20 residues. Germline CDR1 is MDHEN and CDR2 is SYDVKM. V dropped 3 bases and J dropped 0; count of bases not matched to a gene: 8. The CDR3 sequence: CASSFLGLAGGPEAKNIQYF. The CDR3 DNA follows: TGTGCCAGCAGTTTCTTGGGACTAGCGGGAGGGCCAGAAGCCAAAAACATTCAGTACTTC.

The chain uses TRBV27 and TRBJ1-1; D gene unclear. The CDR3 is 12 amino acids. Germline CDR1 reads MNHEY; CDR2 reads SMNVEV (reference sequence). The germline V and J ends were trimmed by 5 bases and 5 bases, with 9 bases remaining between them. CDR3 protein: CASSPPGTEAFF. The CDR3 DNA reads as TGTGCCAGCAGTCCCCCGGGGACTGAAGCTTTCTTT.

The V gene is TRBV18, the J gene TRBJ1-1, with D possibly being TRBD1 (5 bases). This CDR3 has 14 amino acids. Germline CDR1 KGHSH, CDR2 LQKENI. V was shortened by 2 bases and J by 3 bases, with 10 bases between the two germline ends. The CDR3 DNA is TGTGCCAGCTCACCATCGGGGGTCCACACTGAAGCTTTCTTT. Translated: CASSPSGVHTEAFF.

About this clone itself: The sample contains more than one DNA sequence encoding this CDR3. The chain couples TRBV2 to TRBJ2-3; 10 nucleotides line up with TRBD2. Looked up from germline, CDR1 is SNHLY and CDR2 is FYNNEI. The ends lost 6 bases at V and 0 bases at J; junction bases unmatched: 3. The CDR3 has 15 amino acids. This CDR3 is CASRGLASSTDTQYF. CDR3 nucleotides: TGTGCCAGCAGGGGACTAGCGTCTAGCACAGATACGCAGTATTTT. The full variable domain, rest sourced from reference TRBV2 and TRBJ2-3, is EPEVTQTPSHQVTQMGQEVILRCVPISNHLYFYWYRQILGQKVEFLVSFYNNEISEKSEIFDDQFSVERPDGSNFTLKIRSTKLEDSAMYFCASRGLASSTDTQYFGPGTRLTVL.

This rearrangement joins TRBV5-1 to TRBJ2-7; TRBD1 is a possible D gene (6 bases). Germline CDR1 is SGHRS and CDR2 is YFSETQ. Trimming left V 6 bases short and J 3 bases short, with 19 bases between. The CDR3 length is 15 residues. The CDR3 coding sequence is TGCGCCAGCATAGTCTTTTTGGGACAATACTACGAGCAGTACTTC. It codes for CASIVFLGQYYEQYF.

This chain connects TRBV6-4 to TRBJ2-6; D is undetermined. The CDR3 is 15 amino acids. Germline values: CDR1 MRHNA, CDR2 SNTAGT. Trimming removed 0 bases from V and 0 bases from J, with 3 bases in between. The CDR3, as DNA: TGTGCCAGCAGTGACTCCAACTCTGGGGCCAACGTCCTGACTTTC. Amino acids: CASSDSNSGANVLTF.

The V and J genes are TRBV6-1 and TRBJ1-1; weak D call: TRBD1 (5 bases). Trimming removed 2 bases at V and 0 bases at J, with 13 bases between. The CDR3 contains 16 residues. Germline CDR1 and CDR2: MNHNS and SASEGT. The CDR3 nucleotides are TGTGCCAGCAGTGAATGGGCAGGGAACATGAACACTGAAGCTTTCTTT. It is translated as CASSEWAGNMNTEAFF.

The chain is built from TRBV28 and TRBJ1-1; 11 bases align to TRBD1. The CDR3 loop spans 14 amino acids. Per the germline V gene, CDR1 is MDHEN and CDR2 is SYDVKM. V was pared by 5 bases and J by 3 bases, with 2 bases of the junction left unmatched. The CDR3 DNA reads TGTGCCAGCAGTACGGGACAGGGGGACACTGAAGCTTTCTTT. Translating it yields CASSTGQGDTEAFF.

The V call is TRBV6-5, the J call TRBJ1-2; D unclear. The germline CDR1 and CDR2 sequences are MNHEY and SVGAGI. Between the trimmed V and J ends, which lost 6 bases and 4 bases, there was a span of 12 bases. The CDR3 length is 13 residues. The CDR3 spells CASSQADGYGYTF. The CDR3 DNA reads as TGTGCCAGCAGCCAGGCTGATGGCTATGGCTACACCTTC.

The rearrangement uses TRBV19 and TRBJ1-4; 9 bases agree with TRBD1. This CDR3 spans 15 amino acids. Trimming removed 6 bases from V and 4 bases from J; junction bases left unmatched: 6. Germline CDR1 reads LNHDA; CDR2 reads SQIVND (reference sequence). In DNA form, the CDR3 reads TGTGCCAGTAGCAATCCGGGACAGGGTAATGAAAAACTGTTTTTT. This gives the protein CASSNPGQGNEKLFF. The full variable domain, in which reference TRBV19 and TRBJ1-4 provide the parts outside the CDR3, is DGGITQSPKYLFRKEGQNVTLSCEQNLNHDAMYWYRQDPGQGLRLIYYSQIVNDFQKGDIAEGYSVSREKKESFPLTVTSAQKNPTAFYLCASSNPGQGNEKLFFGSGTQLSVL.

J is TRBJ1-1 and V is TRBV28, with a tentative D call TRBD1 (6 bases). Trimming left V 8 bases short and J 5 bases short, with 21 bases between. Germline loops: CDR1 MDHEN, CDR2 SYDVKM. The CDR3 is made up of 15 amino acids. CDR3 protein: CASVIRMTGKTEAFF. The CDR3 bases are TGTGCCAGCGTGATTCGGATGACAGGCAAGACTGAAGCTTTCTTT. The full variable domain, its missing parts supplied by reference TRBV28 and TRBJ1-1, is DVKVTQSSRYLVKRTGEKVFLECVQDMDHENMFWYRQDPGLGLRLIYFSYDVKMKEKGDIPEGYSVSREKKERFSLILESASTNQTSMYLCASVIRMTGKTEAFFGQGTRLTVV.

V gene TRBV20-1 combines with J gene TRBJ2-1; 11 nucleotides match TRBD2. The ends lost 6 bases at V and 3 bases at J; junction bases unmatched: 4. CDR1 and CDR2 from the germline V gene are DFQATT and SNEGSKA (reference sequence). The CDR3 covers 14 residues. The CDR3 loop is CSASTSGSYNEQFF. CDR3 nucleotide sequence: TGCAGTGCGAGTACTAGCGGGAGCTACAATGAGCAGTTCTTC.

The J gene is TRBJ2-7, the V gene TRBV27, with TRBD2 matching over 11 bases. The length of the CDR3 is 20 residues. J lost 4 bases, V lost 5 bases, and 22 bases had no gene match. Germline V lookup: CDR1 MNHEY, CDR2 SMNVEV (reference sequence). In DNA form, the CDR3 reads TGTGCCAGCAGTCCCTTACCGGGACTAGCGGAGCCTAAAGCCTTTTACGAGCAGTACTTC. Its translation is CASSPLPGLAEPKAFYEQYF.

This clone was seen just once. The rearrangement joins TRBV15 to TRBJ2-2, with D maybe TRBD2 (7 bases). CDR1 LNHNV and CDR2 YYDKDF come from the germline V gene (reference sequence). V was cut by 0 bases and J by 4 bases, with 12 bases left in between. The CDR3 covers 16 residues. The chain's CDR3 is CATSRDIGGGTGELFF. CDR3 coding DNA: TGTGCCACCAGCAGAGATATAGGGGGGGGCACCGGGGAGCTGTTTTTT. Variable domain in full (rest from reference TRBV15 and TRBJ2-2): DAMVIQNPRYQVTQFGKPVTLSCSQTLNHNVMYWYQQKSSQAPKLLFHYYDKDFNNEADTPDNFQSRRPNTSFCFLDIRSPGLGDTAMYLCATSRDIGGGTGELFFGEGSRLTVL.

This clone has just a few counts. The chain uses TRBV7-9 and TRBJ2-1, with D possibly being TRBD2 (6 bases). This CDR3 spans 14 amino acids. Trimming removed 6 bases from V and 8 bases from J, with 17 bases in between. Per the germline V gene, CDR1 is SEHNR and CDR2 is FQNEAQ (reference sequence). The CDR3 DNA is TGTGCCAGCAGGGCGGGGACTGGAGAGGATGAGCAGTTCTTC. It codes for CASRAGTGEDEQFF.

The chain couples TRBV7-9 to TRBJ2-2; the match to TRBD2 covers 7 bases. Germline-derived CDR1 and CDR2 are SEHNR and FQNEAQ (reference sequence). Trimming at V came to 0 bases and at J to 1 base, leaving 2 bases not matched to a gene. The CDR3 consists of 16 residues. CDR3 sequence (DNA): TGTGCCAGCAGCTTAGCTGCTAGCGGGAACACCGGGGAGCTGTTTTTT. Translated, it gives CASSLAASGNTGELFF.

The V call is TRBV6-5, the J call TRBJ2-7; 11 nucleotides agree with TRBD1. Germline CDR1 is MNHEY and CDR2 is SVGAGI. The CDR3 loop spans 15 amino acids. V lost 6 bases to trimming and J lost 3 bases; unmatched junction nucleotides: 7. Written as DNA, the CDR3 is TGTGCCAGCAGAACCGGGACAGGGGGATTCTACGAGCAGTACTTC. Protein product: CASRTGTGGFYEQYF.

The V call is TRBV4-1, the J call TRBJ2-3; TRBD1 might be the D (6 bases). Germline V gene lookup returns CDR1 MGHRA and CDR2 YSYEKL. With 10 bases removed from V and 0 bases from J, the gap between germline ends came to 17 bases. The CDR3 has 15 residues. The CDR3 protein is CAIKRRDTSTDTQYF. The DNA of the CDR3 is TGCGCCATCAAGCGCCGGGACACCAGCACAGATACGCAGTATTTT.

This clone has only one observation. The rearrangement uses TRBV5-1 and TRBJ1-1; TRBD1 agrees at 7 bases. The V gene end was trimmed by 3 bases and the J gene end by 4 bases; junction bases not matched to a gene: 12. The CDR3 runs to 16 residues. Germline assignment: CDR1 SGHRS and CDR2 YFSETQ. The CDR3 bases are TGCGCCAGCAGCTCCCGCGGACAGGTAACTGGCACTGAAGCTTTCTTT. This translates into CASSSRGQVTGTEAFF. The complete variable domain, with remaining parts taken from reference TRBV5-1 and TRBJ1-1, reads KAGVTQTPRYLIKTRGQQVTLSCSPISGHRSVSWYQQTPGQGLQFLFEYFSETQRNKGNFPGRFSGRQFSNSRSEMNVSTLELGDSALYLCASSSRGQVTGTEAFFGQGTRLTVV.

Written as DNA, the CDR3 is TGTGCCAGCAGCTTGGGAACTTCCGGACAGTTTAATTCACCCCTCCACTTT. It yields the protein CASSLGTSGQFNSPLHF. The chain uses TRBV5-4 and TRBJ1-6; tentatively, D is TRBD1 (6 bases). This CDR3 has 17 amino acids. The ends were cut back, 0 bases at V and 6 bases at J, with 16 bases in the middle. Germline loops: CDR1 SGHNT, CDR2 YYREEE (reference sequence).

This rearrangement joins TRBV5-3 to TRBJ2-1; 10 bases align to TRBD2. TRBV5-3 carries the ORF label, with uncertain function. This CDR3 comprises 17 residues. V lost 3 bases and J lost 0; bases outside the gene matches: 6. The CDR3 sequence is CARSSRAGGSSYNEQFF. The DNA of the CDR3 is TGTGCCAGAAGCTCAAGAGCGGGAGGGAGCTCCTACAATGAGCAGTTCTTC.

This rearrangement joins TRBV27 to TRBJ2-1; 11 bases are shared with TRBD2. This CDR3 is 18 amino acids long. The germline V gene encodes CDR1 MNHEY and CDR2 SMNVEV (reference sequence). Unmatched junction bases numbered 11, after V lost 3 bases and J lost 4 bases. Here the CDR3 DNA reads TGTGCCAGCAGTTTGAGGACTAGCGGGCTCAGGGGGTACAATGAGCAGTTCTTC. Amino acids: CASSLRTSGLRGYNEQFF.

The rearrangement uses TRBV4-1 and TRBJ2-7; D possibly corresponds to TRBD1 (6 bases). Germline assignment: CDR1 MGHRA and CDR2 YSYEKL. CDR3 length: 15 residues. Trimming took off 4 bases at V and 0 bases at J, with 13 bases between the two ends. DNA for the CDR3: TGCGCCAGCAGCCTCCAGGACAGCCTCTCCTACGAGCAGTACTTC. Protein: CASSLQDSLSYEQYF.

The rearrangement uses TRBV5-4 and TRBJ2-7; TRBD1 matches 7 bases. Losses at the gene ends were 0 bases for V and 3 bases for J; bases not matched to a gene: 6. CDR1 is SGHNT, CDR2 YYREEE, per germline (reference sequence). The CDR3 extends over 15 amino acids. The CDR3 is CASSLGQGVDYEQYF. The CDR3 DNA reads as TGTGCCAGCAGCTTGGGCCAGGGGGTCGACTACGAGCAGTACTTC.

The CDR3 is CASSQARLDTQYF. The CDR3 nucleotides are TGTGCCAGCAGCCAAGCTAGGTTAGATACGCAGTATTTT. The V gene is TRBV3-1 (or the pseudogene TRBV3-2), the J gene TRBJ2-3, with D unresolved. The CDR3 length is 13 residues. The V gene's germline CDR1 is LGHDT and CDR2 YNNKEL (reference sequence). Trimming left V 1 base short and J 5 bases short, with 7 bases between.

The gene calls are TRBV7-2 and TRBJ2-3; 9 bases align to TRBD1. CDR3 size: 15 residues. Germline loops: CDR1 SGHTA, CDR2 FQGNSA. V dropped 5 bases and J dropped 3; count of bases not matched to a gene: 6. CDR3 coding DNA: TGTGCCAGCAGCACCCGGACAGGGGTGACAGATACGCAGTATTTT. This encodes CASSTRTGVTDTQYF.